This TCR beta chain comes out of a study of control samples from healthy donors and cancer patients. Method: immunoSEQ multiplex PCR; TCRdb's copy keeps in-frame clones and lacks some. The repertoire holds around 72,000 clones, around four fifths seen once, with around 15% in the top ten. The source material was blood. This sequence was found in a man between 45 and 60 years old in good health.

CDR3: CASSSSGEVSPLHF. DNA of the CDR3: TGTGCCAGCAGTTCATCAGGGGAAGTTTCACCCCTCCACTTT. This chain links TRBV27 with TRBJ1-6; D might be TRBD1 (6 bases). The V end lost 4 bases, the J end lost 9 bases, and 13 bases lay between the germline ends. Germline V gene data show CDR1 as MNHEY and CDR2 as SMNVEV (reference sequence). The CDR3 consists of 14 residues.